Below, 10 T cell receptor beta chains from the same sample are listed, as sequenced in a study of technical replicates of blood from a few donors. Clones were sequenced by immunoSEQ multiplex PCR, and TCRdb holds only the in-frame ones, with some missing. The data show approximately 76,000 clones, with about 86% seen just once and 4.5% to 5.5% held by the top ten. Sequencing used PBMCs. The receptors were sampled from a human donor in good health. Some clones in this sample may be carry-over from other donors' samples.

V and J are TRBV6-5 and TRBJ2-5; maybe TRBD2 (5 bases). The DNA end lines up better with TRBJ2-7; the J call may be wrong. CDR1 and CDR2 from the germline V gene are MNHEY and SVGAGI. This CDR3 is built from 11 residues. DNA of the CDR3: TGTGCCACCCAAACTAGCTACGAGCAGTACTTC. Translation: CATQTSYEQYF.

This chain connects TRBV10-3 to TRBJ2-3; D is uncertain. The germline CDR1 and CDR2 sequences are ENHRY and SYGVKD. V lost 2 bases and J lost 8, with 11 bases in between. The CDR3 contains 13 residues. CDR3 amino acids: CAISEPISGTQYF. The CDR3 region has the DNA TGTGCCATCAGTGAGCCGATTAGTGGTACGCAGTATTTT.

The chain is built from TRBV5-6 and TRBJ2-5, with 8 bases lining up with TRBD2. The CDR3 is 17 residues long. J was trimmed by 5 bases and V by 3 bases; bases with no gene match: 15. The germline V gene encodes CDR1 SGHDT and CDR2 YYEEEE. CDR3 coding DNA: TGTGCCAGCAGCTCCCTCGGGGGGGGCGGGGGCATGGAGACCCAGTACTTC. Encoded protein: CASSSLGGGGGMETQYF.

The J gene is TRBJ1-1, the V gene TRBV4-1, with 7 nucleotides matching TRBD1. Germline assignment: CDR1 MGHRA and CDR2 YSYEKL. This CDR3 is built from 15 residues. Trimming at V came to 0 bases and at J to 0 bases, leaving 1 base not matched to a gene. Here the CDR3 reads CASSQETGLNTEAFF. DNA for the CDR3: TGCGCCAGCAGCCAAGAGACAGGGCTGAACACTGAAGCTTTCTTT.

The rearrangement uses TRBV7-9 and TRBJ2-7; 11 positions match TRBD1. V lost 5 bases and J lost 3; bases outside the gene matches: 6. The length of the CDR3 is 15 residues. The germline gives CDR1 SEHNR, CDR2 FQNEAQ (reference sequence). The CDR3 loop is CASSAGQGESYEQYF. The DNA of the CDR3 is TGTGCCAGCAGCGCGGGACAGGGGGAAAGCTACGAGCAGTACTTC.

The chain couples TRBV7-9 to TRBJ2-3, with TRBD2 matching 7 bases. With 8 bases clipped from V and 3 bases from J, the junction kept 8 bases outside the gene matches. Germline CDR1 reads SEHNR; CDR2 reads FQNEAQ (reference sequence). CDR3 length: 14 amino acids. This CDR3 reads CASRGGGGTDTQYF. CDR3 DNA sequence: TGTGCCAGCCGCGGCGGGGGAGGAACAGATACGCAGTATTTT.

This chain joins TRBV27 and TRBJ1-2; 10 bases are a match to TRBD1. This CDR3 region has 16 residues. Trimming took 0 bases from V and 4 from J; bases not matched to a gene: 5. Looked up from germline, CDR1 is MNHEY and CDR2 is SMNVEV (reference sequence). The CDR3, as DNA: TGTGCCAGCAGTTTATCCGGGACAGGGGCGCTCTATGGCTACACCTTC. It specifies CASSLSGTGALYGYTF.

This chain links TRBV7-8 with TRBJ2-7; D is unclear. CDR3 length: 12 amino acids. Germline CDR1 and CDR2: SGHVS and FQNEAQ. V lost 1 base and J lost 4, with 5 bases in between. DNA for the CDR3: TGTGCCAGCAGCTTAGTACGGTACGAGCAGTACTTC. Amino acids: CASSLVRYEQYF.

This chain links TRBV5-1 with TRBJ1-1; weak D call: TRBD1 (5 bases). Deletions cut 1 base from V and 6 bases from J, with 22 bases between. This CDR3 is built from 17 residues. Germline V gene data show CDR1 as SGHRS and CDR2 as YFSETQ. The CDR3 region is CASSLTKTGGGKSEAFF. CDR3 DNA sequence: TGCGCCAGCAGCTTGACAAAAACCGGGGGGGGAAAATCTGAAGCTTTCTTT.

The genes are TRBV25-1 and TRBJ2-2; possible D gene TRBD1, 5 bases. CDR3 length: 14 amino acids. V lost 3 bases and J lost 1, with 6 bases in between. Germline V gives CDR1 MGHDK, CDR2 SYGVNS. CDR3 in DNA: TGTGCCAGCAGTGATAGGGGGAACACCGGGGAGCTGTTTTTT. As protein: CASSDRGNTGELFF.